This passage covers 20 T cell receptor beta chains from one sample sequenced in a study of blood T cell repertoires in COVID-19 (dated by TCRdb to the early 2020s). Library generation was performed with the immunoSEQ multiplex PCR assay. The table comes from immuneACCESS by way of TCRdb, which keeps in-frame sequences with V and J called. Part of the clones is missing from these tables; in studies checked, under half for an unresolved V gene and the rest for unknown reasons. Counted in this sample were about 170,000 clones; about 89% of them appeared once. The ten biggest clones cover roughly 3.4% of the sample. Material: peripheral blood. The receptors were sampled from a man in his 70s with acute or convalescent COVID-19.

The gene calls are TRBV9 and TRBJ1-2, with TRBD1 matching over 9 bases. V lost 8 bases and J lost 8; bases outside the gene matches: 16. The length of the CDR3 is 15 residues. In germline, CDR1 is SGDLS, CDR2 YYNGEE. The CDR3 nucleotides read TGTGCCAGTAGCCCCACGGACAGGGGCCGGAGCGGCTACACCTTC. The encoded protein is CASSPTDRGRSGYTF.

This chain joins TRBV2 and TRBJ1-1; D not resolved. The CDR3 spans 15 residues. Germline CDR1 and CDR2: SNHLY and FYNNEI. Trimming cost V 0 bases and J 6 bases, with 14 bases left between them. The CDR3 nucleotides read TGTGCCAGCAGTGAAGCTCGCACCGGAGAGGCTGAAGCTTTCTTT. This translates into CASSEARTGEAEAFF.

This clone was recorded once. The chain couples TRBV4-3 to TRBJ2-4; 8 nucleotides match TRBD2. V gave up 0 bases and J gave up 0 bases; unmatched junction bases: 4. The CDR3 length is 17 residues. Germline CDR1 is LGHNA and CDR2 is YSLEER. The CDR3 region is CASSQEQRGIAKNIQYF. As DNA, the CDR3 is TGCGCCAGCAGCCAAGAACAGCGGGGGATAGCCAAAAACATTCAGTACTTC.

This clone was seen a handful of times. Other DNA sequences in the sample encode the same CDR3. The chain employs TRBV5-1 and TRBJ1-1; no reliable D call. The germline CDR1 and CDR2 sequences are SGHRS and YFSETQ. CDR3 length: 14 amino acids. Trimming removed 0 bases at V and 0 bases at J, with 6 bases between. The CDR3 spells CASSLEQLNTEAFF. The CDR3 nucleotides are TGCGCCAGCAGCTTGGAACAGCTGAACACTGAAGCTTTCTTT.

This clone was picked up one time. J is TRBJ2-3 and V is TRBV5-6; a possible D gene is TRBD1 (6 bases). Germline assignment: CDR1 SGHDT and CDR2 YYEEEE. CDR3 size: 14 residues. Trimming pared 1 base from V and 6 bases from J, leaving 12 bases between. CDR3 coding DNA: TGTGCCAGCAGCTTGACACAGGGCCGGGATACGCAGTATTTT. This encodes CASSLTQGRDTQYF.

CDR3: CASSQQAGGETQYF. CDR3 nucleotides: TGTGCCAGCAGCCAACAAGCGGGGGGAGAGACCCAGTACTTC. The chain employs TRBV3-1 (or the pseudogene TRBV3-2) and TRBJ2-5; 9 nucleotides line up with TRBD2. Germline CDR1 reads LGHDT; CDR2 reads YNNKEL (reference sequence). The CDR3 is 14 amino acids. V lost 2 bases, J lost 4 bases, and 2 bases stayed unmatched.

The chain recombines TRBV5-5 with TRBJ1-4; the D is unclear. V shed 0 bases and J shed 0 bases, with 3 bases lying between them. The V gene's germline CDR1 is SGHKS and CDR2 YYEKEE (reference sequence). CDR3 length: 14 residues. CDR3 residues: CASSLGATNEKLFF. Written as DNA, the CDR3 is TGTGCCAGCAGCTTGGGAGCAACTAATGAAAAACTGTTTTTT. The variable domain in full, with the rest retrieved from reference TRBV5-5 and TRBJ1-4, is DAGVTQSPTHLIKTRGQQVTLRCSPISGHKSVSWYQQVLGQGPQFIFQYYEKEERGRGNFPDRFSARQFPNYSSELNVNALLLGDSALYLCASSLGATNEKLFFGSGTQLSVL.

The CDR3 is CASSVRGGYEQYF. CDR3 coding DNA: TGTGCCAGCAGCGTACGAGGGGGCTACGAGCAGTACTTC. The chain uses TRBV6-6 and TRBJ2-7; tentative D call: TRBD1 (6 bases). Germline assignment: CDR1 MNHNY and CDR2 SVGAGI (reference sequence). The CDR3 is made up of 13 amino acids. V dropped 6 bases and J dropped 3 bases, with 12 bases sitting between them.

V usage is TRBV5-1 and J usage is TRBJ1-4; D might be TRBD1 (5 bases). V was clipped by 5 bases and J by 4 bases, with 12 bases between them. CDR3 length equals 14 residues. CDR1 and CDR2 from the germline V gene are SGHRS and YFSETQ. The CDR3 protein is CASRQPGGNEKLFF. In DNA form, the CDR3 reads TGCGCCAGCAGGCAGCCCGGGGGTAATGAAAAACTGTTTTTT.

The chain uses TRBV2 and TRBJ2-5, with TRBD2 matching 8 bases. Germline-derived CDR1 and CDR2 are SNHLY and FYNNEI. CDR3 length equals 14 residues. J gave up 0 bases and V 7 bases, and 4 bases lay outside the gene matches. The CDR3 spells CASIAGWYQETQYF. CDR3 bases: TGTGCCAGCATAGCGGGGTGGTACCAAGAGACCCAGTACTTC.

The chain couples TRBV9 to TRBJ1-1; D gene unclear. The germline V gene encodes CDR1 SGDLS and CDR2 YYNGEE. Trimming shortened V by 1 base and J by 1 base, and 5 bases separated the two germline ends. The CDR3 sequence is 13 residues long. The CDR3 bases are TGTGCCAGCAGCGTAAACAAGAACACTGAAGCTTTCTTT. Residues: CASSVNKNTEAFF.

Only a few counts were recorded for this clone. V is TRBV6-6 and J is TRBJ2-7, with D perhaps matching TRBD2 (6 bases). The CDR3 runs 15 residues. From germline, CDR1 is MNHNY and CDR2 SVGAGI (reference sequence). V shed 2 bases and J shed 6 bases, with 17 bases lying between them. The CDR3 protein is CASSYRPPREGEQYF. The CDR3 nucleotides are TGTGCCAGCAGTTACCGCCCCCCGCGGGAAGGCGAGCAGTACTTC.

This CDR3 is CASSPGLFKNIQYF. The CDR3 DNA is TGTGCCAGCAGCCCGGGACTATTCAAAAACATTCAGTACTTC. This chain links TRBV7-6 with TRBJ2-4; the match to TRBD2 covers 7 bases. Germline V gene lookup returns CDR1 SGHVS and CDR2 FNYEAQ. J was trimmed by 3 bases and V by 5 bases; bases with no gene match: 4. This CDR3 is 14 amino acids long.

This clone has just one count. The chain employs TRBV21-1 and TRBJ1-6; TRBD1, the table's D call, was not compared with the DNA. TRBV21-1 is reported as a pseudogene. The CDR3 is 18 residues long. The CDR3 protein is CASSSSHHRDRDFPPLHF. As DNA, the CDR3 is TGTGCCAGCAGCAGCTCGCACCACCGGGACAGGGATTTTCCACCCCTCCACTTT.

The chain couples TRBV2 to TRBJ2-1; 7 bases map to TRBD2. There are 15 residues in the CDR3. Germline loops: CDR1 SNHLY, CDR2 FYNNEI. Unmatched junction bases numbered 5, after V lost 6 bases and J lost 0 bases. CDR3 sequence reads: CASRGRTSSYNEQFF. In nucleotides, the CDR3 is TGTGCCAGCAGGGGTAGGACTAGCTCCTACAATGAGCAGTTCTTC.

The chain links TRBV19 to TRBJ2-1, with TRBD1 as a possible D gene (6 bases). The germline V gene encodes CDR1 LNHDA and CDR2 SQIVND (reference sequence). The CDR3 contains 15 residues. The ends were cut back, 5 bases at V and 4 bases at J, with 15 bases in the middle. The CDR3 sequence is CASSPRERGYNEQFF. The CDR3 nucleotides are TGTGCCAGTAGTCCAAGGGAGAGGGGGTACAATGAGCAGTTCTTC.

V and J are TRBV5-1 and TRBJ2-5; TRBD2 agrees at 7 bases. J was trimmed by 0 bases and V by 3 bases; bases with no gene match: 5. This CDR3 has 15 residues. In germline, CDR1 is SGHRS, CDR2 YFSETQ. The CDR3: CASSWDGRYQETQYF. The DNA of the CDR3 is TGCGCCAGCAGCTGGGACGGGAGGTACCAAGAGACCCAGTACTTC.

The CDR3 nucleotides read TGTGCCAGCTCTTCTGGACTCATGGAGCAGTACTTC. This sequence encodes CASSSGLMEQYF. The rearrangement uses TRBV18 and TRBJ2-7; a possible D gene is TRBD2 (5 bases). The CDR3 sequence is 12 residues long. Germline lookup yields CDR1 KGHSH and CDR2 LQKENI. V was clipped by 6 bases and J by 7 bases, with 13 bases between them.

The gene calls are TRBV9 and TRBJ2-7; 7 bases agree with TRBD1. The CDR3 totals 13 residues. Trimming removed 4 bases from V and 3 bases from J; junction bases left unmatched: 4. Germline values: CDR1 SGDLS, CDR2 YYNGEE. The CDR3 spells CASSIGTDYEQYF. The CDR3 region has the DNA TGTGCCAGCAGCATTGGGACAGACTACGAGCAGTACTTC.

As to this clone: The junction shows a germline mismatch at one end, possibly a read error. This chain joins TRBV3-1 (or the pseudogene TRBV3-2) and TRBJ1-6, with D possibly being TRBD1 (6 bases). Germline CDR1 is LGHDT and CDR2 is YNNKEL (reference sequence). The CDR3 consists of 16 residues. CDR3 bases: TGTGCCAGCAGCTCCGGGGGGCCCTCCAATAATTCACCCCTCCACTTT. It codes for CASSSGGPSNNSPLHF.